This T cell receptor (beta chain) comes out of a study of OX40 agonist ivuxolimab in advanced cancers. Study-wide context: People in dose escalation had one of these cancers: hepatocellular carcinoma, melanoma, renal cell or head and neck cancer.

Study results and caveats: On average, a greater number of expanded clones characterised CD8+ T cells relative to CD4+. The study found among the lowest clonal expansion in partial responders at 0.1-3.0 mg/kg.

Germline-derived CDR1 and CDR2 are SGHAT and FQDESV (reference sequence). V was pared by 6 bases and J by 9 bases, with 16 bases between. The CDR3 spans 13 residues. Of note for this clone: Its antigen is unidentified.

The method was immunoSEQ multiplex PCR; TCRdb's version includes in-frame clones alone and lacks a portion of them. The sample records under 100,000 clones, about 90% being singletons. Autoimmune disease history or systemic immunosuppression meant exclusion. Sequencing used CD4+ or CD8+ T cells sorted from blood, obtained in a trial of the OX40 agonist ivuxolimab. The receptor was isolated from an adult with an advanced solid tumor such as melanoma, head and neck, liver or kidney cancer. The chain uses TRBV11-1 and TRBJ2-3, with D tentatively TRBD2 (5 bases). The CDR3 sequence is CASRGDWGETQYF. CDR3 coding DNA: TGTGCCAGCAGGGGAGACTGGGGAGAGACGCAGTATTTT.